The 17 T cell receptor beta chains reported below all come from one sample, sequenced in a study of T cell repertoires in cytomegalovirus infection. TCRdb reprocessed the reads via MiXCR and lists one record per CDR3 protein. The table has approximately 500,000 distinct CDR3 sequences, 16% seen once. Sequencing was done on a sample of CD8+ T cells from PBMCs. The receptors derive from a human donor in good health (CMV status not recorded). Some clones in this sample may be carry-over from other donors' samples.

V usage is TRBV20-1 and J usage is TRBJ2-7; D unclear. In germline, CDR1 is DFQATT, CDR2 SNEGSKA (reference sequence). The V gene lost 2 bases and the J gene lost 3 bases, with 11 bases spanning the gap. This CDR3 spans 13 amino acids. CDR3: CSARSVGNYEQYF. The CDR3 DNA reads TGCAGTGCTAGAAGTGTGGGGAACTACGAGCAGTACTTC.

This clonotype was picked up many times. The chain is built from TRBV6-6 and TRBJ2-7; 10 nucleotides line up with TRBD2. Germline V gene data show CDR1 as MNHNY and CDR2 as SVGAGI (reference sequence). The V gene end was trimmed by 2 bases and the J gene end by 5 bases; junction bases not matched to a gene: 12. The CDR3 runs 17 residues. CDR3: CASSYLGLGLAGDEQYF. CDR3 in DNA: TGTGCCAGCAGTTACCTGGGTTTAGGGCTAGCGGGGGACGAGCAGTACTTC.

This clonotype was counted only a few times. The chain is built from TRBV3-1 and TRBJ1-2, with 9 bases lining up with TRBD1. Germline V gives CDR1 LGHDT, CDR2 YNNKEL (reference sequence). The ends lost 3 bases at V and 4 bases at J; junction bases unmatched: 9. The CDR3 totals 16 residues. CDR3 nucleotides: TGTGCCAGCAGCCAGGATTCTACAGGGGGCTTCTATGGCTACACCTTC. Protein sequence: CASSQDSTGGFYGYTF.

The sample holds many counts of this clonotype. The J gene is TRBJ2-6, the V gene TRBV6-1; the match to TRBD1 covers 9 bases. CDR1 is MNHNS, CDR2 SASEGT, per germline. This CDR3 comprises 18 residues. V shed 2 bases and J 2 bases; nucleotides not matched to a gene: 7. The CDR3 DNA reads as TGTGCCAGCAGTGAACGGGGACAGGGTATCACTGGGGCCAACGTCCTGACTTTC. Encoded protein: CASSERGQGITGANVLTF.

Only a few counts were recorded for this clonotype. The CDR3 region has the DNA TGTGCCAGCAGTTCCAACTCAGGGGTAAATCAGCCCCAGCATTTT. Translated, it gives CASSSNSGVNQPQHF. The V gene is TRBV27, the J gene TRBJ1-5, with a possible D match to TRBD1 (6 bases). V was shortened by 4 bases and J by 4 bases, with 14 bases between the two germline ends. Germline-derived CDR1 and CDR2 are MNHEY and SMNVEV (reference sequence). This CDR3 contains 15 residues.

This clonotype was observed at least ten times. The CDR3 region has the DNA TGTGCCAGCAGGCCTGGCAAAGGACAGGGTACCGGGGAGCTGTTTTTT. As protein: CASRPGKGQGTGELFF. The J gene is TRBJ2-2, the V gene TRBV12-3 or TRBV12-4; 8 bases align to TRBD1. The CDR3 spans 16 residues. V shed 6 bases, J shed 5 bases, and the junction held 11 bases outside the gene matches.

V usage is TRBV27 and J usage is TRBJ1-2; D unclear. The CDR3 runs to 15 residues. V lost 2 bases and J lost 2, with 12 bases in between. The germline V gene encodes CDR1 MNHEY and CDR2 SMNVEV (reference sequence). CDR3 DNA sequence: TGTGCCAGCAGTTTAGGACGGACGGGAAACTATGGCTACACCTTC. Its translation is CASSLGRTGNYGYTF.

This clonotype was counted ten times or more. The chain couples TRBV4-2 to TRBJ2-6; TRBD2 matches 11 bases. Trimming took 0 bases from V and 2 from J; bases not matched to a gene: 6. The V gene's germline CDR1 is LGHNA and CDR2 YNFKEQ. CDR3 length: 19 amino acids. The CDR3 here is CASSQDPVAGGPGANVLTF. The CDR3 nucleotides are TGTGCCAGCAGCCAAGATCCCGTAGCGGGAGGGCCTGGGGCCAACGTCCTGACTTTC.

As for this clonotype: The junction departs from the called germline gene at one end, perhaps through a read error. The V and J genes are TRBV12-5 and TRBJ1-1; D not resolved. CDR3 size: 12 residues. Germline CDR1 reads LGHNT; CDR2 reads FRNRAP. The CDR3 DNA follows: TGTGCTAGTGGTTTGGGAAAACTGGGCCAGAACTTT. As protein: CASGLGKLGQNF.

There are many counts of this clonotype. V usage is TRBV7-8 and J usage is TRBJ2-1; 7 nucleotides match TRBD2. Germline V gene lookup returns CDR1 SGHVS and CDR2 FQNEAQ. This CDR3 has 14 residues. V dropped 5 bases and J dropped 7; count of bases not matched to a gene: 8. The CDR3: CASSPSGGGNEQFF. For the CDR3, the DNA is TGTGCCAGCAGCCCTTCCGGGGGAGGGAATGAGCAGTTCTTC.

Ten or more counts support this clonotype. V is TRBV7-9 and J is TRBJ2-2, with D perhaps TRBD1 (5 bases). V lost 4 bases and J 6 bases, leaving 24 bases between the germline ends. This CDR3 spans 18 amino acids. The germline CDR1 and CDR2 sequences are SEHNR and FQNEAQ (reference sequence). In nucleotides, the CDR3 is TGTGCCAGCAGCTCGACGAAGATAGGGGTCCGCGTGGCCGGGGAGCTGTTTTTT. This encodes CASSSTKIGVRVAGELFF.

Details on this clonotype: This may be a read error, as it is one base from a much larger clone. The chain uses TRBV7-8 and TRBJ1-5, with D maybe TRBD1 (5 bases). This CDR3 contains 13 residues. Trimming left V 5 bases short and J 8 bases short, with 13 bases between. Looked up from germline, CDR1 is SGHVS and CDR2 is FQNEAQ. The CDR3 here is CASSPRQNKPQHF. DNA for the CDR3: TGTGCCAGCAGCCCAAGACAGAATAAGCCCCAGCATTTT. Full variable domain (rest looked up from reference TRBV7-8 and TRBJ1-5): GAGVSQSPRYKVAKRGQDVALRCDPISGHVSLFWYQQALGQGPEFLTYFQNEAQLDKSGLPSDRFFAERPEGSVSTLKIQRTQQEDSAVYLCASSPRQNKPQHFGDGTRLSIL.

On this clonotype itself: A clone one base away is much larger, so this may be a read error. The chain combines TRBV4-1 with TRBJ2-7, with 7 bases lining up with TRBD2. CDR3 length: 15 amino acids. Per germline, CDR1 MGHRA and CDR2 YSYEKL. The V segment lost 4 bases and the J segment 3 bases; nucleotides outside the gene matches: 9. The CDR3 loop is CASSPTSRSGYEQYF. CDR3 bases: TGCGCCAGCAGCCCGACTAGCAGGAGCGGCTACGAGCAGTACTTC.

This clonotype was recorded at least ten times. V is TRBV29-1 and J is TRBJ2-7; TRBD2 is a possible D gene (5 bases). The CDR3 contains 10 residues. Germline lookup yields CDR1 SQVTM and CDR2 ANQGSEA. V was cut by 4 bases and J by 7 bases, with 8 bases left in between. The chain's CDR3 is CSVVGREQYF. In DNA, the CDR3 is TGCAGCGTTGTGGGGAGAGAGCAGTACTTC.

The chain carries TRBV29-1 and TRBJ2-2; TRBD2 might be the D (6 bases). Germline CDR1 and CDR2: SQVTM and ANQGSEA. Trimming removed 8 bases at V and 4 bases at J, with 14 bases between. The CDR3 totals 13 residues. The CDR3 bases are TGCAGCTCAGTCCTCGGGGGCACCGGGGAGCTGTTTTTT. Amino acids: CSSVLGGTGELFF.

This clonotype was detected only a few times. This CDR3 is CASSLLYTTSNYGYTF. The DNA for the CDR3 is TGTGCCAGCAGCCTTCTCTACACTACCTCTAACTATGGCTACACCTTC. The V call is TRBV11-2, the J call TRBJ1-2, with D hard to call. Per the germline V gene, CDR1 is SGHAT and CDR2 is FQNNGV. CDR3 size: 16 residues. The ends were cut back, 5 bases at V and 0 bases at J, with 16 bases in the middle. Supplemented by reference TRBV11-2 and TRBJ1-2, the full variable domain reads EAGVAQSPRYKIIEKRQSVAFWCNPISGHATLYWYQQILGQGPKLLIQFQNNGVVDDSQLPKDRFSAERLKGVDSTLKIQPAKLEDSAVYLCASSLLYTTSNYGYTFGSGTRLTVV.

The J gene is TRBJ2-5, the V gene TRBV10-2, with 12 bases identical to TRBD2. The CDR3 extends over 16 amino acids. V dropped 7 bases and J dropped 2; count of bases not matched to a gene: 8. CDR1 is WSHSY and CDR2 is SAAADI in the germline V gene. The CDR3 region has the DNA TGCGCCAGCACTAGCGGGGGGGCGGGGGTACAAGAGACCCAGTACTTC. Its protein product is CASTSGGAGVQETQYF.